The 25 T cell receptor beta chains presented below share a single source sample, sequenced in a study of identical twins. TCRdb used MiXCR to reprocess the 5' RACE reads, holding one entry per CDR3 protein. This repertoire shows about 690,000 distinct CDR3 sequences, around 6% found once; its top ten account for approximately 2%. Specimen: naive T cells sorted from blood. The receptors shown here come from a young man in good health.

The chain has TRBV5-1 and TRBJ2-5; TRBD2 matches 9 bases. The CDR3 runs to 16 residues. CDR1 and CDR2 (germline): SGHRS, YFSETQ. The junction had 9 bases not matched to a gene; V was cut back by 4 bases and J by 2 bases. CDR3 sequence reads: CASSQGGLARQETQYF. The CDR3, as DNA: TGCGCCAGCAGCCAGGGTGGACTAGCGCGTCAAGAGACCCAGTACTTC. Variable domain in full (rest from reference TRBV5-1 and TRBJ2-5): KAGVTQTPRYLIKTRGQQVTLSCSPISGHRSVSWYQQTPGQGLQFLFEYFSETQRNKGNFPGRFSGRQFSNSRSEMNVSTLELGDSALYLCASSQGGLARQETQYFGPGTRLLVL.

This clonotype was observed a handful of times. The chain couples TRBV4-1 to TRBJ1-1; D not certain. V was shortened by 0 bases and J by 12 bases, with 23 bases between the two germline ends. There are 16 residues in the CDR3. Germline values: CDR1 MGHRA, CDR2 YSYEKL. This CDR3 reads CASSQEGSSPGPDSFF. In DNA form, the CDR3 reads TGCGCCAGCAGCCAAGAAGGCTCCTCGCCGGGCCCTGATTCTTTCTTT.

This clonotype was counted at least ten times. This chain connects TRBV3-1 to TRBJ1-4, with 10 bases identical to TRBD1. Germline loops: CDR1 LGHDT, CDR2 YNNKEL (reference sequence). The V and J ends lost 4 bases and 10 bases, in that order; junction bases with no gene match: 6. There are 14 residues in the CDR3. Here the CDR3 DNA reads TGTGCCAGCAGCCCAGGGACAGGGGACGTAAAACTGTTTTTT. Translation gives CASSPGTGDVKLFF.

The rearrangement links TRBV5-4 to TRBJ2-7, with D unresolved. Germline values: CDR1 SGHNT, CDR2 YYREEE (reference sequence). This CDR3 comprises 14 residues. Trimming took off 3 bases at V and 4 bases at J, with 14 bases between the two ends. The CDR3 bases are TGTGCCAGCAGCTCGCCTGGGGTGAGGTACGAGCAGTACGTC. Protein: CASSSPGVRYEQYV.

This clonotype was counted many times. The junction does not match germline at one end; this may be a read error. V gene TRBV12-3 or TRBV12-4 combines with J gene TRBJ2-1; TRBD1 or TRBD2 may be the D gene (6 bases each). The CDR3 length is 15 residues. As DNA, the CDR3 is TGTGCCAGCAATTTACCGGGGGCCTCCTACAATGAGCAGTTCTTC. This sequence encodes CASNLPGASYNEQFF.

This clonotype occurred a few times. V is TRBV9 and J is TRBJ2-7; the D gene could be TRBD1 or TRBD2 (5 bases each). This CDR3 is built from 14 residues. The germline gives CDR1 SGDLS, CDR2 YYNGEE. The ends were cut back, 0 bases at V and 2 bases at J, with 9 bases in the middle. CDR3 region: CASSVDLGPYEQYF. The CDR3 coding sequence is TGTGCCAGCAGCGTAGATCTGGGACCCTACGAGCAGTACTTC. Based on the CDR3 plus reference TRBV9 and TRBJ2-7, the full variable domain is DSGVTQTPKHLITATGQRVTLRCSPRSGDLSVYWYQQSLDQGLQFLIQYYNGEERAKGNILERFSAQQFPDLHSELNLSSLELGDSALYFCASSVDLGPYEQYFGPGTRLTVT.

CDR3 region: CASSRRENGGTTEAFF. The CDR3 DNA reads as TGCGCCAGCAGCCGCCGGGAGAATGGGGGGACCACTGAAGCTTTCTTT. This chain links TRBV5-1 with TRBJ1-1; TRBD1 might be the D (5 bases). The CDR3 covers 16 residues. The germline CDR1 and CDR2 sequences are SGHRS and YFSETQ. V was pared by 4 bases and J by 4 bases, with 20 bases between.

The chain combines TRBV7-2 with TRBJ2-2; 7 bases are a match to TRBD2. The CDR3 is 15 residues long. V lost 3 bases to trimming and J lost 7 bases; unmatched junction nucleotides: 8. Germline CDR1 reads SGHTA; CDR2 reads FQGNSA. CDR3 protein: CASSFAAGRVGELFF. The CDR3 DNA sequence: TGTGCCAGCAGCTTCGCAGCGGGGAGGGTCGGGGAGCTGTTTTTT.

Of note for this clonotype: With a much larger clone just one base away, this may be a read error. This chain connects TRBV6-1 to TRBJ1-1, with 10 bases identical to TRBD1. Germline trimming cut 8 bases from V and 1 base from J; bases unmatched to any gene: 13. The CDR3 has 17 amino acids. Germline values: CDR1 MNHNS, CDR2 SASEGT. Here the CDR3 DNA reads TGTGCCAGCGCCGCGTCCCAGACAGGGGGCGCGAACACTGAAGCTTTCTTT. This codes for CASAASQTGGANTEAFF.

This sequence joins TRBV9 and TRBJ2-7; no definite D call. With 1 base removed from V and 4 bases from J, the gap between germline ends came to 12 bases. The CDR3 is 14 residues long. CDR1 and CDR2 from the germline V gene are SGDLS and YYNGEE. CDR3 in amino acids: CASSVTVSGYEQYF. CDR3 DNA: TGTGCCAGCAGCGTAACCGTTTCGGGTTACGAGCAGTACTTC.

In this sample, this clonotype turned up many times. This rearrangement joins TRBV9 to TRBJ2-1; 9 bases agree with TRBD2. Germline V gives CDR1 SGDLS, CDR2 YYNGEE. This CDR3 has 15 amino acids. The J segment lost 4 bases and the V segment lost 0 bases, leaving 2 bases of the junction unmatched. CDR3: CASSVVAGGYNEQFF. CDR3 sequence (DNA): TGTGCCAGCAGCGTAGTTGCGGGAGGGTACAATGAGCAGTTCTTC.

The V call is TRBV11-2, the J call TRBJ2-3; D gene ambiguous. Trimming removed 5 bases from V and 2 bases from J, with 11 bases in between. CDR3 length: 14 residues. The germline V gene encodes CDR1 SGHAT and CDR2 FQNNGV. In DNA, the CDR3 is TGTGCCAGCAGCCTCCTGGCGACCACAGATACGCAGTATTTT. Translating gives CASSLLATTDTQYF.

The chain employs TRBV20-1 and TRBJ1-2; 10 nucleotides line up with TRBD1. Unmatched junction bases numbered 7, after V lost 7 bases and J lost 8 bases. Germline assignment: CDR1 DFQATT and CDR2 SNEGSKA (reference sequence). This CDR3 region has 12 residues. CDR3 residues: CSGLTGGAGYTF. In nucleotides, the CDR3 is TGCAGTGGACTGACAGGGGGCGCGGGCTACACCTTC.

There are many counts of this clonotype. The CDR3 DNA reads as TGTGCCAGCAGCCAATTAGCGGGAGGGGTACAAGAGACCCAGTACTTC. It specifies CASSQLAGGVQETQYF. V is TRBV3-1 and J is TRBJ2-5, with 11 positions matching TRBD2. This CDR3 spans 16 amino acids. Losses at the gene ends were 2 bases for V and 2 bases for J; bases not matched to a gene: 4. Germline CDR1 is LGHDT and CDR2 is YNNKEL (reference sequence).

Ten or more counts support this clonotype. This rearrangement joins TRBV5-1 to TRBJ2-2, with D perhaps matching TRBD1 (5 bases). Trimming cost V 4 bases and J 1 base, with 11 bases left between them. This CDR3 is 15 amino acids long. Germline CDR1 SGHRS, CDR2 YFSETQ. The CDR3 bases are TGCGCCAGCAGCGACAGATCGAAGAACACCGGGGAGCTGTTTTTT. Amino acids: CASSDRSKNTGELFF.

In this sample, this clonotype turned up many times. The gene calls are TRBV29-1 and TRBJ2-3; D not resolved. The germline CDR1 and CDR2 sequences are SQVTM and ANQGSEA. The V end was cut by 2 bases, the J end by 4 bases, with 10 bases between. This CDR3 contains 13 residues. CDR3 protein: CSVETGGPDTQYF. As DNA, the CDR3 is TGCAGCGTTGAAACGGGCGGACCAGATACGCAGTATTTT.

The V and J genes are TRBV11-3 and TRBJ2-4; D gene ambiguous. V was trimmed by 2 bases and J by 3 bases, leaving 8 bases between them. Germline CDR1 SGHNT, CDR2 YENEEA. The CDR3 runs 14 residues. This CDR3 is CASSLIWGKNIQYF. For the CDR3, the DNA is TGTGCCAGCAGCTTAATATGGGGCAAAAACATTCAGTACTTC. Complete variable domain (other parts from reference TRBV11-3 and TRBJ2-4): EAGVVQSPRYKIIEKKQPVAFWCNPISGHNTLYWYLQNLGQGPELLIRYENEEAVDDSQLPKDRFSAERLKGVDSTLKIQPAELGDSAVYLCASSLIWGKNIQYFGAGTRLSVL.

In its sample, this clonotype was seen many times. CDR3: CASSQDLRAGGELFF. As DNA, the CDR3 is TGCGCCAGCAGCCAAGATCTGAGGGCCGGCGGGGAGCTGTTTTTT. The rearrangement links TRBV4-3 to TRBJ2-2, with D tentatively TRBD2 (5 bases). Trimming pared 0 bases from V and 7 bases from J, leaving 12 bases between. The CDR3 consists of 15 residues. Germline CDR1 and CDR2: LGHNA and YSLEER.

The V call is TRBV4-2, the J call TRBJ2-1, with TRBD2 identical over 14 bases. CDR1 is LGHNA, CDR2 YNFKEQ, per germline. The CDR3 length is 17 residues. Trimming at V came to 1 base and at J to 8 bases, leaving 7 bases not matched to a gene. In nucleotides, the CDR3 is TGTGCCAGCAGCCAAGTTGGGACTAGCGGGAGAATCTATGAGCAGTTCTTC. Its protein product is CASSQVGTSGRIYEQFF.

This clonotype was counted a few times. The genes are TRBV27 and TRBJ2-3; D remains unclear. From germline, CDR1 is MNHEY and CDR2 SMNVEV (reference sequence). The CDR3 is made up of 15 amino acids. V was cut by 2 bases and J by 1 base, with 10 bases left in between. As DNA, the CDR3 is TGTGCCAGCAGTTTAGTTGGACGCCGCACAGATACGCAGTATTTT. Residues: CASSLVGRRTDTQYF.

In this sample, this clonotype turned up many times. The chain uses TRBV5-1 and TRBJ1-1; D gene uncertain. The V end was cut by 5 bases, the J end by 8 bases, with 10 bases between. CDR3 size: 11 residues. Germline CDR1 and CDR2: SGHRS and YFSETQ. This chain's CDR3 is CASSRAEEAFF. The CDR3 DNA is TGCGCCAGCAGTCGGGCAGAGGAAGCTTTCTTT.

This clonotype came up many times. The chain combines TRBV12-3 or TRBV12-4 with TRBJ2-3, with 8 nucleotides matching TRBD1. J lost 11 bases, V lost 3 bases, and 4 bases had no gene match. This CDR3 region has 12 residues. The CDR3 sequence: CASSFPGTGQYF. Written as DNA, the CDR3 is TGTGCCAGCAGTTTCCCCGGGACAGGGCAGTATTTT.

There are a few counts of this clonotype. The chain couples TRBV12-3 or TRBV12-4 to TRBJ2-2; TRBD1 aligns across 8 bases. V lost 0 bases and J lost 8; bases outside the gene matches: 5. The CDR3 consists of 15 residues. The CDR3 nucleotides are TGTGCCAGCAGTTTAGCCTCAGGGGGCTGGGGGGAGCTGTTTTTT. Translation: CASSLASGGWGELFF.

This clonotype has more than one count but fewer than ten. The chain is built from TRBV18 and TRBJ2-3, with D tentatively TRBD1 or TRBD2 (5 bases each). This CDR3 spans 12 amino acids. Germline V CDR1 and CDR2: KGHSH, LQKENI. V was cut by 2 bases and J by 8 bases, with 8 bases left in between. CDR3 sequence reads: CASSPERGTQYF. As DNA, the CDR3 is TGTGCCAGCTCACCAGAGAGGGGTACGCAGTATTTT.

This clonotype was found a few times. The chain couples TRBV18 to TRBJ1-1; TRBD1 aligns across 7 bases. There are 14 residues in the CDR3. Unmatched junction bases numbered 5, after V lost 3 bases and J lost 4 bases. Germline lookup yields CDR1 KGHSH and CDR2 LQKENI. The CDR3 DNA reads as TGTGCCAGCTCACCTGAGCAGGGGGTCACTGAAGCTTTCTTT. This encodes CASSPEQGVTEAFF.